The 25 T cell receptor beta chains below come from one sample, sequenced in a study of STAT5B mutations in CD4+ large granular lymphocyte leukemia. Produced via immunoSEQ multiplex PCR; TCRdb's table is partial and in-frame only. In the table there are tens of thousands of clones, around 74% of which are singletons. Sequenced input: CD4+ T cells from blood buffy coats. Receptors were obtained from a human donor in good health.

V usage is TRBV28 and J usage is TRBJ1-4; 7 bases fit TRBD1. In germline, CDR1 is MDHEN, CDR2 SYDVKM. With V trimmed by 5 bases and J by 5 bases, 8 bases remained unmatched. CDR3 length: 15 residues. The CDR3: CASSPPGGQNEKLFF. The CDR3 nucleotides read TGTGCCAGCAGTCCCCCAGGGGGTCAAAATGAAAAACTGTTTTTT.

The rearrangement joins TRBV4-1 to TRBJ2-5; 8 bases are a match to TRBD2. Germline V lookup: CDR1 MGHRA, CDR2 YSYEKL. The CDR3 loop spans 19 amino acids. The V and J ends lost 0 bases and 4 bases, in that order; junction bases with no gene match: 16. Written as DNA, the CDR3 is TGCGCCAGCAGCCAAGAGCTTTACGGGACTAGATTGGGGCCAGAGACCCAGTACTTC. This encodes CASSQELYGTRLGPETQYF.

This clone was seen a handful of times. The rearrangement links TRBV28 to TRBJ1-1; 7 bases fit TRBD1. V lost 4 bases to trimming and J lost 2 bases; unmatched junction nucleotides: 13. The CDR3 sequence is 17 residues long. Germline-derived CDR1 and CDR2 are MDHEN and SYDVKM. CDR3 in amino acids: CASSSFYRGSVNTEAFF. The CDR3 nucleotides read TGTGCCAGCAGTTCGTTTTACAGGGGATCGGTTAACACTGAAGCTTTCTTT.

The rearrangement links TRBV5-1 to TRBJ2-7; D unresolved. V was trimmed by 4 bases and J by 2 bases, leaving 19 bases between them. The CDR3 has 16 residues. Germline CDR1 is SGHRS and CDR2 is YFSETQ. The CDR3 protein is CASSQTDVLGAYEQYF. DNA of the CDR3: TGCGCCAGCAGCCAAACCGACGTGCTTGGGGCCTACGAGCAGTACTTC.

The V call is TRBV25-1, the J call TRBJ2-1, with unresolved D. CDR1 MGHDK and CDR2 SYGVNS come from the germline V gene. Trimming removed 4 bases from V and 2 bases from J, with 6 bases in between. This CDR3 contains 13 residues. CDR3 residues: CASSGNTYNEQFF. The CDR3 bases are TGTGCCAGCAGTGGTAACACCTACAATGAGCAGTTCTTC.

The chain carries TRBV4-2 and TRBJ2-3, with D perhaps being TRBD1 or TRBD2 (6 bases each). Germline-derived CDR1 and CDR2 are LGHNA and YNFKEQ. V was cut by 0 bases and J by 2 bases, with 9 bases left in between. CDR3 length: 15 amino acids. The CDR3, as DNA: TGTGCCAGCAGCCAAGAGCCGGGGGCCACAGATACGCAGTATTTT. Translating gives CASSQEPGATDTQYF.

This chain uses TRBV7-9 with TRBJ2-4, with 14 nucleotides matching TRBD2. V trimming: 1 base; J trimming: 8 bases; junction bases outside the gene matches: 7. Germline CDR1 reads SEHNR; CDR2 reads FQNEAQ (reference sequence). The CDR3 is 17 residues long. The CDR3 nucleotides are TGTGCCAGCAGCTTAGGCGGACTAGCGGGAGGCCGGGACATTCAGTACTTC. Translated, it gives CASSLGGLAGGRDIQYF.

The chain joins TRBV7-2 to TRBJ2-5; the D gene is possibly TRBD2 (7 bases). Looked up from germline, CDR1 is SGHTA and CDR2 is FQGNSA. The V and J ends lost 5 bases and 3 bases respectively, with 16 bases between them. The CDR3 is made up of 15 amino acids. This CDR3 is CASSVGGTTEETQYF. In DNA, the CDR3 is TGTGCCAGCAGCGTAGGGGGGACTACCGAAGAGACCCAGTACTTC.

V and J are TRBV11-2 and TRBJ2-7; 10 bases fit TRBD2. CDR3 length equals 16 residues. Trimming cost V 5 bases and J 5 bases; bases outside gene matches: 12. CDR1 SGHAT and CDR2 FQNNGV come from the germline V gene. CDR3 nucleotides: TGTGCCAGCAGCCCAGATCTTCTAGCGGGAGTTAACGAGCAGTACTTC. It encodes CASSPDLLAGVNEQYF. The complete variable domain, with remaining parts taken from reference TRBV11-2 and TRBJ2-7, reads EAGVAQSPRYKIIEKRQSVAFWCNPISGHATLYWYQQILGQGPKLLIQFQNNGVVDDSQLPKDRFSAERLKGVDSTLKIQPAKLEDSAVYLCASSPDLLAGVNEQYFGPGTRLTVT.

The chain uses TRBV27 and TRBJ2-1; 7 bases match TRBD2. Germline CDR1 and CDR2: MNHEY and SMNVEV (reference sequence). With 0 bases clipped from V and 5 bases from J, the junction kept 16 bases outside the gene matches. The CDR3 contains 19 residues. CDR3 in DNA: TGTGCCAGCAGTTTATCGATTTCCCCTAGCGGACAAACTGACAATGAGCAGTTCTTC. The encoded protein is CASSLSISPSGQTDNEQFF.

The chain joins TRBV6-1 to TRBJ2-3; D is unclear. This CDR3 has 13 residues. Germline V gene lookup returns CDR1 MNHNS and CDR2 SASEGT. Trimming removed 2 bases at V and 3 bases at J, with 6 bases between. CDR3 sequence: CASSEFRTDTQYF. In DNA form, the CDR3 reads TGTGCCAGCAGTGAATTCAGAACAGATACGCAGTATTTT.

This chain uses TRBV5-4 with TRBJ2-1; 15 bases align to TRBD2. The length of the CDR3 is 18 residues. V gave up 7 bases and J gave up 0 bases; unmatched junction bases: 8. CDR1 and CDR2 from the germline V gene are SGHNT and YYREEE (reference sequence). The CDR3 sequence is CASASGTSGRSSYNEQFF. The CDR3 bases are TGTGCCAGCGCCTCCGGGACTAGCGGGAGGAGCTCCTACAATGAGCAGTTCTTC.

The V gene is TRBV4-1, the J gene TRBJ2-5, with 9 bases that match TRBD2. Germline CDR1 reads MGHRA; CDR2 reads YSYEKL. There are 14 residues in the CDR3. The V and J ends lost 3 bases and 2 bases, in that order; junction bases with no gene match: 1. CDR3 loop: CASSQTSGQETQYF. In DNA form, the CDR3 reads TGCGCCAGCAGCCAGACTAGCGGTCAAGAGACCCAGTACTTC.

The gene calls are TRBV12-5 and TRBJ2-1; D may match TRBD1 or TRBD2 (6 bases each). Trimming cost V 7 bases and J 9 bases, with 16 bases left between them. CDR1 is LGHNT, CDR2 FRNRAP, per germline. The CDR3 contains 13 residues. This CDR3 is CASAPDGGREQFF. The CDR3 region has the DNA TGTGCTAGTGCCCCCGATGGGGGGCGTGAGCAGTTCTTC.

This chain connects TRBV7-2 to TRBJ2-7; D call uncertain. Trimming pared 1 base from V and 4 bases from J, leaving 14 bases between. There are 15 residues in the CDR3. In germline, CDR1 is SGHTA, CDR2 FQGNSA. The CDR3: CASSLVSQQPYEQYF. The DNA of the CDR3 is TGTGCCAGCAGCTTAGTGAGTCAACAGCCATACGAGCAGTACTTC.

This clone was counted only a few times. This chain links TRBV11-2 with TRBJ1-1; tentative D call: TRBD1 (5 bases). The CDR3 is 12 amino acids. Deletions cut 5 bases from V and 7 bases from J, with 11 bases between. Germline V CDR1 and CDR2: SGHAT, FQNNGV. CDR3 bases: TGTGCCAGCAGCACCACGGGGGGTGAAGCTTTCTTT. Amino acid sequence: CASSTTGGEAFF.

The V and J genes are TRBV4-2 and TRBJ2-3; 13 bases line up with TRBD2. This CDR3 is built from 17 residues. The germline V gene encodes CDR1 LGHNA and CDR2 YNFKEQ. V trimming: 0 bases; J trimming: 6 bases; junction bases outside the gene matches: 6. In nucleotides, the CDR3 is TGTGCCAGCAGCCAAGACGGAACTAGCGGGGGGGCGGATACGCAGTATTTT. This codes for CASSQDGTSGGADTQYF.

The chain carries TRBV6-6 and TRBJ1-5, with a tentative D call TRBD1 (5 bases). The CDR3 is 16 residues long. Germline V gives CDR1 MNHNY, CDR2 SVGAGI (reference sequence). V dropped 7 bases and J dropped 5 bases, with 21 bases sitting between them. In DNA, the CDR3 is TGTGCCAGCAATACAAGAAAAAGCGGGACGTATCAGCCCCAGCATTTT. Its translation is CASNTRKSGTYQPQHF.

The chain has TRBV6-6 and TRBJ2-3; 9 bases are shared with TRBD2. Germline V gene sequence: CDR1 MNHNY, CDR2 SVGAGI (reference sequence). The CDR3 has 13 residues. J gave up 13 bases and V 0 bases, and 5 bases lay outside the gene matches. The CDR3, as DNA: TGTGCCAGCAGTTACTCTGAGAGCGGGAGGAAGTATTTT. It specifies CASSYSESGRKYF.

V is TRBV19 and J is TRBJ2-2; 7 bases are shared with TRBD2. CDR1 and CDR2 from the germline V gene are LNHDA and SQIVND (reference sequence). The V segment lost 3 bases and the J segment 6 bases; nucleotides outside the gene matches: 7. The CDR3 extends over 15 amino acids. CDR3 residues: CASSIRLARAGELFF. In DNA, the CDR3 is TGTGCCAGTAGTATTAGACTAGCTAGGGCCGGGGAGCTGTTTTTT. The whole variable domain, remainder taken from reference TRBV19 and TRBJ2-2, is DGGITQSPKYLFRKEGQNVTLSCEQNLNHDAMYWYRQDPGQGLRLIYYSQIVNDFQKGDIAEGYSVSREKKESFPLTVTSAQKNPTAFYLCASSIRLARAGELFFGEGSRLTVL.

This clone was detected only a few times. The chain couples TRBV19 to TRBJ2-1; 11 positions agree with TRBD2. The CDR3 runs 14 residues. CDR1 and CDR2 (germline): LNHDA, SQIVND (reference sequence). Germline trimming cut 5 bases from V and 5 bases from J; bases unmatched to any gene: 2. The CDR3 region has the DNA TGTGCCAGTAGTGGGGGACTAGCGGACAATGAGCAGTTCTTC. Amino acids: CASSGGLADNEQFF.

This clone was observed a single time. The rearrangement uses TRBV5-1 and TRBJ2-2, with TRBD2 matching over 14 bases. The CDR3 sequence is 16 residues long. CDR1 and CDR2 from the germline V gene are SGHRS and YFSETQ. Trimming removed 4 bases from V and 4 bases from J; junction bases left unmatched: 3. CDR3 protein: CASSLGTSGGTGELFF. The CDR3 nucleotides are TGCGCCAGCAGCCTAGGGACTAGCGGGGGCACCGGGGAGCTGTTTTTT.

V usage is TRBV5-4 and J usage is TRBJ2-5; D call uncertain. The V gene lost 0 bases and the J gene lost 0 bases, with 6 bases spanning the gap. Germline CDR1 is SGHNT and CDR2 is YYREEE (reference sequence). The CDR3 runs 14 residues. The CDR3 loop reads CASSLDRYQETQYF. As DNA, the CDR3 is TGTGCCAGCAGCTTGGACCGATACCAAGAGACCCAGTACTTC.

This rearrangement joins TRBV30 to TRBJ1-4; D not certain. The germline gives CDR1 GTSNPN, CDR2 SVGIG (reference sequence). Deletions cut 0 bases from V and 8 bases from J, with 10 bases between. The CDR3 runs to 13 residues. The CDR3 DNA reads TGTGCCTGGAGTGTAGGCCTTCGGGAAAAACTGTTTTTT. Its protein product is CAWSVGLREKLFF.

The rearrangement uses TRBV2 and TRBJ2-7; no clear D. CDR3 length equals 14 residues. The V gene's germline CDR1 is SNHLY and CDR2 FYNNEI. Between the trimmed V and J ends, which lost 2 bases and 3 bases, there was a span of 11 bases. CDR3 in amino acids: CASSESSWVYEQYF. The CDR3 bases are TGTGCCAGCAGTGAATCGAGCTGGGTCTACGAGCAGTACTTC.